The 24 T cell receptor beta chains presented below share a single source sample, sequenced in a study of somatic mutations in cytotoxic T cells in rheumatoid arthritis. Method: immunoSEQ multiplex PCR; TCRdb's copy keeps in-frame clones and lacks some. The sample yields 15,000 to 20,000 clones, roughly four fifths seen once. The source material was CD8+ T cells sorted from blood. The receptors were gathered from a woman aged 45-60 years with rheumatoid arthritis.

This clone was seen a single time. The chain has TRBV19 and TRBJ1-5; D may be TRBD1 (5 bases). Germline assignment: CDR1 LNHDA and CDR2 SQIVND (reference sequence). Between the trimmed V and J ends, which lost 3 bases and 0 bases, there was a span of 6 bases. This CDR3 is 14 amino acids long. CDR3 DNA: TGTGCCAGTAGTATGACAGTTAGCAATCAGCCCCAGCATTTT. It encodes CASSMTVSNQPQHF.

The chain links TRBV4-1 to TRBJ2-7, with D perhaps assigned TRBD1 or TRBD2 (6 bases each). CDR1 and CDR2 (germline): MGHRA, YSYEKL. V gave up 0 bases and J gave up 11 bases, with 14 bases separating them. The CDR3 runs to 13 residues. The CDR3 is CASSQEGGRGKYF. The CDR3 coding sequence is TGCGCCAGCAGCCAAGAAGGGGGGAGAGGGAAGTACTTC.

This chain links TRBV7-2 with TRBJ1-6; weak D call: TRBD1 (5 bases). The V gene lost 5 bases and the J gene lost 0 bases, with 8 bases spanning the gap. This CDR3 has 15 residues. Germline-derived CDR1 and CDR2 are SGHTA and FQGNSA. The CDR3 DNA reads as TGTGCCAGCAGCCCGGGACTCTCCTATAATTCACCCCTCCACTTT. It specifies CASSPGLSYNSPLHF. Looking up the rest from reference TRBV7-2 and TRBJ1-6 gives the full variable domain: GAGVSQSPSNKVTEKGKDVELRCDPISGHTALYWYRQSLGQGLEFLIYFQGNSAPDKSGLPSDRFSAERTGGSVSTLTIQRTQQEDSAVYLCASSPGLSYNSPLHFGNGTRLTVT.

The chain uses TRBV5-1 and TRBJ1-6; weak D call: TRBD1 (5 bases). CDR1 SGHRS and CDR2 YFSETQ come from the germline V gene. The V end lost 0 bases, the J end lost 9 bases, and 10 bases lay between the germline ends. This CDR3 has 14 amino acids. CDR3 amino acids: CASSLAGSGSPLHF. Written as DNA, the CDR3 is TGCGCCAGCAGCTTGGCAGGGTCGGGTTCACCCCTCCACTTT.

The V call is TRBV29-1, the J call TRBJ1-2; maybe TRBD1 (6 bases). Trimming left V 6 bases short and J 6 bases short, with 20 bases between. CDR1 SQVTM and CDR2 ANQGSEA come from the germline V gene. CDR3 length: 14 amino acids. CDR3 nucleotide sequence: TGCAGCGTCACTCCAACAGGGCTGGGCGATGGCTACACCTTC. Protein sequence: CSVTPTGLGDGYTF.

This clone was counted once. The rearrangement links TRBV5-1 to TRBJ2-2, with 8 bases matching TRBD1. V lost 5 bases, J lost 3 bases, and 9 bases stayed unmatched. The CDR3 totals 16 residues. Per the germline V gene, CDR1 is SGHRS and CDR2 is YFSETQ. The CDR3 loop is CASRPTGTGYTGELFF. In DNA, the CDR3 is TGCGCCAGCAGGCCTACCGGGACAGGTTACACCGGGGAGCTGTTTTTT.

The chain couples TRBV7-9 to TRBJ1-2; D not resolved. Germline lookup yields CDR1 SEHNR and CDR2 FQNEAQ (reference sequence). The CDR3 sequence is 14 residues long. V dropped 5 bases and J dropped 0 bases, with 10 bases sitting between them. As DNA, the CDR3 is TGTGCCAGCAGCGACCCGGGAGCTAACTATGGCTACACCTTC. This encodes CASSDPGANYGYTF.

The chain combines TRBV27 with TRBJ2-7; D is unresolved. Germline-derived CDR1 and CDR2 are MNHEY and SMNVEV (reference sequence). The length of the CDR3 is 11 residues. Deletions cut 0 bases from V and 6 bases from J, with 3 bases between. CDR3 loop: CASSLSGEQYF. CDR3 nucleotide sequence: TGTGCCAGCAGTTTATCGGGCGAGCAGTACTTC.

The chain employs TRBV6-5 and TRBJ2-1; possibly TRBD2 for D (5 bases). V lost 6 bases to trimming and J lost 10 bases, with 22 bases between them. Per germline, CDR1 MNHEY and CDR2 SVGAGI. This CDR3 is built from 15 residues. The chain's CDR3 is CASSQTGKSSMEQFF. The CDR3 region has the DNA TGTGCCAGCAGCCAAACCGGGAAGTCCTCCATGGAGCAGTTCTTC.

In this sample, this clone turned up a few times. The chain has TRBV19 and TRBJ2-7; D may be TRBD2 (5 bases). The CDR3 extends over 15 amino acids. V was clipped by 5 bases and J by 0 bases, with 14 bases between them. In germline, CDR1 is LNHDA, CDR2 SQIVND (reference sequence). This CDR3 reads CASSPGGGSSYEQYF. The CDR3, as DNA: TGTGCCAGTAGTCCCGGAGGTGGTAGCTCCTACGAGCAGTACTTC.

The CDR3 is CASSLIWTGDGSNEQFF. The CDR3 DNA reads TGTGCCAGCAGCTTAATCTGGACAGGGGATGGGTCCAATGAGCAGTTCTTC. V usage is TRBV7-9 and J usage is TRBJ2-1, with 9 bases aligning to TRBD1. Germline trimming cut 2 bases from V and 6 bases from J; bases unmatched to any gene: 11. The germline CDR1 and CDR2 sequences are SEHNR and FQNEAQ (reference sequence). The CDR3 sequence is 17 residues long.

This clone was seen just once. V is TRBV2 and J is TRBJ2-7; D tentatively reads TRBD1 or TRBD2 (5 bases each). Germline CDR1 reads SNHLY; CDR2 reads FYNNEI. Trimming stripped 10 bases from V and 0 bases from J, with 7 bases between. CDR3 size: 11 residues. The CDR3 sequence is CANGGSYEQYF. The CDR3 DNA is TGTGCCAATGGGGGCTCCTACGAGCAGTACTTC.

The gene calls are TRBV6-5 and TRBJ2-5, with 12 bases lining up with TRBD1. Germline V lookup: CDR1 MNHEY, CDR2 SVGAGI. Germline trimming cut 5 bases from V and 2 bases from J; bases unmatched to any gene: 3. There are 15 residues in the CDR3. Written as DNA, the CDR3 is TGTGCCAGCAGTCGGGACAGGGGGCCTCAAGAGACCCAGTACTTC. Translation: CASSRDRGPQETQYF.

This clone was detected only a few times. J is TRBJ1-5 and V is TRBV7-9; weak D call: TRBD1 (5 bases). V shed 4 bases and J shed 11 bases, with 18 bases lying between them. CDR3 length equals 14 residues. CDR1 is SEHNR and CDR2 is FQNEAQ in the germline V gene (reference sequence). This CDR3 is CASSSGGDARAQHF. CDR3 DNA sequence: TGTGCCAGCAGCTCGGGGGGGGATGCCCGGGCCCAGCATTTT.

This chain joins TRBV6-5 and TRBJ2-3, with a tentative D call TRBD1 (5 bases). The CDR3 contains 16 residues. CDR1 is MNHEY, CDR2 SVGAGI, per germline. Between the trimmed V and J ends, which lost 0 bases and 2 bases, there was a span of 12 bases. CDR3 DNA sequence: TGTGCCAGCAGTTACTCGGGCAGGACAACCACAGATACGCAGTATTTT. Translation: CASSYSGRTTTDTQYF.

This chain uses TRBV7-2 with TRBJ2-7; D unresolved. CDR3 length: 12 amino acids. The germline V gene encodes CDR1 SGHTA and CDR2 FQGNSA. V lost 4 bases and J lost 1, with 5 bases in between. The CDR3 sequence is CASSSASYEQYF. CDR3 nucleotide sequence: TGTGCCAGCAGCTCCGCTTCCTACGAGCAGTACTTC.

The chain has TRBV9 and TRBJ2-3; TRBD2 agrees at 13 bases. CDR1 SGDLS and CDR2 YYNGEE come from the germline V gene. This CDR3 has 17 residues. V gave up 0 bases and J gave up 2 bases; unmatched junction bases: 3. CDR3: CASSVATSGGDTDTQYF. CDR3 nucleotide sequence: TGTGCCAGCAGCGTAGCCACTAGCGGGGGGGACACAGATACGCAGTATTTT.

The rearrangement joins TRBV13 to TRBJ2-7, with 7 bases that match TRBD1. Germline values: CDR1 PRHDT, CDR2 FYEKMQ (reference sequence). CDR3 length: 15 amino acids. V was clipped by 5 bases and J by 3 bases; unmatched bases: 10. DNA for the CDR3: TGTGCCAGCAGCCTTACCAGGGACAGCCTCTACGAGCAGTACTTC. As protein: CASSLTRDSLYEQYF. The full variable domain, its missing parts supplied by reference TRBV13 and TRBJ2-7, is AAGVIQSPRHLIKEKRETATLKCYPIPRHDTVYWYQQGPGQDPQFLISFYEKMQSDKGSIPDRFSAQQFSDYHSELNMSSLELGDSALYFCASSLTRDSLYEQYFGPGTRLTVT.

A single count supports this clone. This chain uses TRBV19 with TRBJ1-1; 8 bases are a match to TRBD1. The CDR3 is 14 residues long. The V gene's germline CDR1 is LNHDA and CDR2 SQIVND (reference sequence). V shed 7 bases and J 4 bases; nucleotides not matched to a gene: 8. CDR3 bases: TGTGCCAGTACCTTAGACAGGGGAGGCACTGAAGCTTTCTTT. It is translated as CASTLDRGGTEAFF.

This clone was picked up a small number of times. This sequence joins TRBV7-9 and TRBJ2-2, with D possibly TRBD1 on 6 matching bases. The germline CDR1 and CDR2 sequences are SEHNR and FQNEAQ (reference sequence). V was clipped by 5 bases and J by 1 base, with 14 bases between them. The CDR3 length is 16 residues. DNA for the CDR3: TGTGCCAGCAGCAACCACAGGGTGGGGAACACCGGGGAGCTGTTTTTT. It specifies CASSNHRVGNTGELFF.

This chain joins TRBV7-9 and TRBJ2-7; 7 nucleotides match TRBD1. CDR3 length equals 12 residues. The germline V gene has CDR1 SEHNR and CDR2 FQNEAQ (reference sequence). The V and J ends lost 8 bases and 5 bases, in that order; junction bases with no gene match: 6. The CDR3, as DNA: TGTGCCAGCGGGACAGCTCGCCACGAGCAGTACTTC. It codes for CASGTARHEQYF.

The chain uses TRBV19 and TRBJ1-1; D uncertain. This CDR3 is built from 12 residues. Trimming cost V 5 bases and J 0 bases, with 4 bases left between them. Germline V gene lookup returns CDR1 LNHDA and CDR2 SQIVND (reference sequence). CDR3 bases: TGTGCCAGTAGTCCCATGAACACTGAAGCTTTCTTT. Translated: CASSPMNTEAFF.

The chain carries TRBV9 and TRBJ1-5; D may be TRBD1 (6 bases). Trimming removed 3 bases at V and 3 bases at J, with 13 bases between. The germline V gene has CDR1 SGDLS and CDR2 YYNGEE. The CDR3 totals 15 residues. The CDR3 DNA follows: TGTGCCAGCAGCGAGGGGGGGTGGAACAATCAGCCCCAGCATTTT. It specifies CASSEGGWNNQPQHF.

V is TRBV7-3 and J is TRBJ2-3, with no clear D. V gave up 5 bases and J gave up 0 bases, with 12 bases separating them. Looked up from germline, CDR1 is SGHTA and CDR2 is FQGTGA. CDR3 length: 15 residues. The CDR3 protein is CASSQDATSTDTQYF. The CDR3 nucleotides are TGTGCCAGCAGCCAGGACGCTACTAGCACAGATACGCAGTATTTT.